This TCR beta chain was obtained from a study of molecular identifiers for immune sequencing clone quantification (dated by TCRdb to the late 2010s). Some background on the complete study: For a replicate experiment, RNA from approximately 20,000 or 100,000 naive CD8 T cells was divided into five aliquots, and four of the five aliquots were sequenced. This methods study benchmarked molecular-identifier clustering-based TCR repertoire sequencing (MIDCIRS) and TCR RNA copy counting, using CD8 T cells to do so. General conclusions and limits of the study: Modeling estimated roughly 3.2 recovered TCR RNA copies per cell, compared with about ten by digital PCR, which implies about 30% capture efficiency. The sizes of highly expanded clones could end up underestimated when identical TCR molecules share a barcode. Without barcode sub-clustering, chimeric consensus sequences inflated TCR diversity; chimeras reached as high as 47%. The naive libraries included spiked-in Jurkat TCR RNA (10 copies' worth), and this Jurkat TCR RNA is not part of the donor repertoire. In CMV-specific effector cells, over 97% of molecules were held by clones above 20 RNA copies, whereas under 1% of molecules were held by such clones in naive cells. Spiked-in Jurkat TCR RNA equivalent to a single cell was reported to be detectable even among more than 900,000 naive CD8 T cells.

Libraries of naive CD8 T cells were built from anywhere between roughly 19,000 and 1,000,000 sorted cells, with 10%, 30% or 50% of the purified RNA used. Naive CD8 T cells were FACS-sorted as CD8+CD4-CCR7+CD45RA+ on a BD FACSAria II into RLT Plus buffer. To test detection sensitivity, Jurkat RNA equal to around 10 TCR copies was added to samples of roughly 18,000-1,100,000 naive CD8 T cells. CD8 T cells were enriched using RosetteSep CD8+ T Cell Enrichment Cocktail and Ficoll-Paque, and the enriched cells then underwent ACK red cell lysis. This clonotype has at least ten counts. No antigen is known for it. One base away there is no much larger clone; base qualities are not given. Germline trimming amounts to 4 bases on V and 4 bases on J, with 7 as the count of junction bases outside the gene matches. The germline V gene supplies CDR1 SGDLS and CDR2 YYNGEE. Spanning cysteine to phenylalanine, the CDR3 consists of 14 amino acids. The read is trimmed to its CDR3 DNA, 42 bases read in frame from base 1.

The method was PCR. These reads were obtained on an Illumina HiSeq 4000. Bulk TCR libraries were generated as previously described, with the TCR primers listed in Table S5 used. The Qiagen AllPrep DNA/RNA kit was used to purify total RNA. Before any analysis, reads coming from multiple sequencing runs of the same library were combined into one pool. The study's own analysis went as follows. Reads were retained only if the reads had an exact TCR constant sequence, and the retained reads were trimmed to 150 nt and grouped according to their 12-nt molecular barcodes. Within each barcode group, reads were sub-clustered at a 15% Levenshtein threshold, and quality-weighted consensus sequences were built per RNA molecule. Non-functional sequences were filtered out, along with any lower-count sequence sitting one edit away from another sequence. Barcode sub-clusters with fewer than 20% of the maximum read count were removed, based on fitting two negative binomial distributions. TCRdb reran the public reads through fastp at Q25 and MiXCR, keeping productive beta chains. Rows merge per CDR3 protein into single entries with the most common DNA and genes. TCRdb's processing, not the study's, gives the V and J calls here. This sample is represented by hundreds of thousands of distinct CDR3 sequences; around 20% of them were singletons. Of the sample, roughly 0.9% is held by the ten largest clones.

Sequenced sample: naive CD8+ T cells from blood, with Jurkat cell RNA spiked in. In light of the paper, this sample's cell subset or site label describes: FACS-sorted CD8+CD4-CCR7+CD45RA+ naive T cells. The source of this sequence is a human donor in good health. Some libraries in this study had Jurkat cell RNA spiked in. In this chain, TRBV9 is recombined with TRBJ2-5; 7 junctional bases match TRBD2. The nucleotide sequence reads TGTGCCAGCAGCCCCCTTGGCGGGGGAGAGACCCAGTACTTC. This gives the protein CASSPLGGGETQYF.